The T cell receptor beta chain described here comes from a study of T and B cells in COVID-19 patients (TCRdb year 2020). Study-wide context: Using TRB and IGH repertoire sequencing of peripheral blood, the study characterized adaptive immunity in COVID-19 patients who had active infection or had recovered. A recovered cohort included 19 patients who provided 20 to 25 samples, and most of these patients had mild to moderate COVID-19 treated on an outpatient basis. Median age was around 37 years in the recovered cohort versus approximately 63 years in the active-infection cohort. In the active-infection cohort, about 60% of the 20 patients were critically ill and required mechanical ventilation or ECMO. Comorbidities linked to unfavorable COVID-19 outcome were present in about 90% of the 20 patients in the active-infection cohort. Over 8 million TCR sequences were analysed from a TCR and BCR sequence repository that comprised 30 to 45 patients and approximately 69 time points. A couple of patients were included in both the recovered and active cohorts because samples were available from active disease and after recovery. An age-matched reference group of 35 to 50 healthy donors negative for COVID-19 antibodies was used as the comparison for repertoire analyses. As many as 9 follow-up blood samples were taken per patient, and some of the samples covered different disease stages within the same individual.

Study-level results and caveats: Specific T cell subsets (CD4+/Treg/CD8+) and sorted SARS-CoV-2-responsive or tetramer+ T cells had not yet been sequenced, with those experiments still ongoing. Few blood samples were available from mildly ill patients while symptoms were present, and early samples from severe cases were likewise scarce. TRBV/TRBJ gene usage was reported as strongly skewed in patients with COVID-19. The cohort was considered too small for HLA contributions to COVID-19 susceptibility or severity to be assessed. A total of 2,331 exclusive TCR clusters, including some 32 low-pGen clusters, were found in the recovered cohort. During active COVID-19 the TRB repertoires were highly clonal, but at recovery diversity and richness rose above the levels seen in healthy donors. It was stated that prospective validation of the reported TCR clusters was required before the clusters could be put to clinical use.

The data were produced on an Illumina MiSeq. TRB rearrangements were amplified by multiplex PCR with BIOMED2 TRB-A/B primer pools. Two consecutive PCRs added Illumina-compatible adapters and 7-nucleotide sample barcodes to the amplicons. Phusion HS II polymerase was used for all library PCRs. Amplicons were purified from gel with the NucleoSpin Gel and PCR Clean-up kit, quantified on Qubit, and pooled at 4 to 4.5 nM. Amplicon pool quality was checked on an Agilent 2100 Bioanalyzer before Illumina next-generation sequencing. As for the original processing: Annotation of TRB rearrangements was done in MiXCR 3.0.8 with the default MiXCR reference library. Sequences with fewer than 2 reads and non-productive reads were filtered out, and every unique CDR3 nucleotide sequence was treated as a single clone. Clonality, diversity, richness and V-J gene usage were computed in R 3.5.1. GLIPH2 was used for TCR clustering by CDR3 similarity, and generation probabilities were calculated by OLGA. GLIPH2 clusters were kept only when the clusters contained at least four unique TCR clonotypes present in at least three individuals. TCRdb reworked the public reads: Q25 trimming with fastp, MiXCR clone assembly, productive beta chains retained. Rows merge per CDR3 protein into single entries with the most common DNA and genes. TCRdb, not the authors, supplied the V and J calls. This sample is represented by around 15,000 distinct CDR3 sequences; about 26% of them were singletons. The ten largest clones represent 1% to 1.5% of the sample.

The CDR3 goes from the cysteine to the phenylalanine over 16 residues. Kept here is only the CDR3 DNA, which spans 48 bases and is read in frame from base 1. CDR1 and CDR2 are read off the germline V gene as KGHDR and SFDVKD. V is pruned by 2 bases and J by 7 bases, leaving 9 bases of the junction without a gene match. TRB repertoires were amplified using about 230-500 ng of genomic DNA isolated from blood. As regards this clonotype: There is no known antigen for this receptor. Per-base quality was not reported, and no clone a single base away is much larger than it.

The sequencing input was blood. The sequence was obtained from a human donor who had recovered from COVID-19. The sequence joins TRBV24-1 to TRBJ1-5, with TRBD1 identical over 8 junction bases. Here is the DNA: TGTGCCACCAGTGATTCGGACAGGGCTTTCGGCCAGCCCCAGCATTTT. It encodes CATSDSDRAFGQPQHF.